This T cell receptor (beta chain) was captured by sequencing in a study of T cells in Graves' hyperthyroidism and ophthalmopathy. Diagnosis relied on clinical symptoms, serum thyroxine and TRAb, thyroid ultrasound and orbital computed tomography. Trimming pared 4 bases from V and 10 bases from J, leaving 13 bases between. The length of the CDR3 is 12 residues. Germline V lookup: CDR1 MDHEN, CDR2 SYDVKM. TCR beta CDR3 regions were amplified from RNA. First-round RT-PCR of the TCR CDR3 relied on the HTBI primer set. TCRdb redid the calling of the multiplex PCR reads with MiXCR, one entry per CDR3 protein. The table includes hundreds of thousands of distinct CDR3 sequences, 25% detected once.

This rearrangement joins TRBV28 to TRBJ2-5, with D maybe TRBD1 (6 bases). The receptor's source is a middle-aged man with Graves' hyperthyroidism. The source material was blood. The CDR3 nucleotides are TGTGCCAGCAGTTGGGGGCGGAAGATCCAGTACTTC. Its translation: CASSWGRKIQYF.